The next 18 T cell receptor beta chains were all read from a single sample in a study of Graves' ophthalmopathy and Graves' hyperthyroidism. TCR beta CDR3 regions were amplified from RNA transcripts. In the first round, RT-PCR was carried out with HTBI primers, and a multiplex PCR formed the second round. TCRdb reanalysed the multiplex PCR reads using MiXCR and keeps one entry per CDR3 protein. Among about 180,000 distinct CDR3 sequences listed, roughly 37% were seen once. Sequenced: peripheral blood. All receptors come from a woman in her 40s with Graves' ophthalmopathy.

V is TRBV12-3 or TRBV12-4 and J is TRBJ1-6; TRBD1 matches at 12 bases. This CDR3 contains 20 residues. With V trimmed by 3 bases and J by 7 bases, 16 bases remained unmatched. The CDR3 DNA reads TGTGCCAGCAGTTTTTTCCTGGAGCCGGGACAGGGGGCGAGGAATTCACCCCTCCACTTT. Protein sequence: CASSFFLEPGQGARNSPLHF.

This clonotype appeared many times. As DNA, the CDR3 is TGTGCCAGCAGCTTTGGGGGTCGAAGGACACGGGACATTCAGTACTTC. This codes for CASSFGGRRTRDIQYF. The chain combines TRBV11-2 with TRBJ2-4; D possibly uses TRBD1 or TRBD2 (5 bases each). This CDR3 comprises 16 residues. V shed 3 bases and J shed 8 bases, with 20 bases lying between them. Germline lookup yields CDR1 SGHAT and CDR2 FQNNGV.

This clonotype was recorded at least ten times. The CDR3 is CASSYRGVYQETQYF. In DNA form, the CDR3 reads TGTGCCAGCAGTTACCGCGGGGTGTACCAAGAGACCCAGTACTTC. The rearrangement joins TRBV6-5 to TRBJ2-5; D is possibly TRBD2 (6 bases). The CDR3 has 15 amino acids. Germline lookup yields CDR1 MNHEY and CDR2 SVGAGI. Deletions cut 2 bases from V and 0 bases from J, with 10 bases between.

At least ten counts were recorded for this clonotype. The J gene is TRBJ2-3, the V gene TRBV27; 9 bases align to TRBD1. Germline CDR1 reads MNHEY; CDR2 reads SMNVEV (reference sequence). J gave up 2 bases and V 5 bases, and 8 bases lay outside the gene matches. This CDR3 region has 16 residues. CDR3 in DNA: TGTGCCAGCAGTGAAGACGGGACAGGGCTCACAGATACGCAGTATTTT. It translates to CASSEDGTGLTDTQYF.

This clonotype was observed at least ten times. V gene TRBV20-1 combines with J gene TRBJ2-5; 11 nucleotides align to TRBD2. Per the germline V gene, CDR1 is DFQATT and CDR2 is SNEGSKA (reference sequence). After removal of 3 bases from V and 5 bases from J, the junction contained 11 bases not matched to a gene. The CDR3 covers 16 residues. The CDR3 here is CSASVAGGRSGETQYF. The CDR3 coding sequence is TGCAGTGCTAGCGTAGCGGGGGGGCGTTCAGGGGAGACCCAGTACTTC.

This clonotype was detected many times. This chain joins TRBV18 and TRBJ2-5; 10 bases align to TRBD2. Germline values: CDR1 KGHSH, CDR2 LQKENI. The CDR3 is 16 amino acids. Trimming took 0 bases from V and 4 from J; bases not matched to a gene: 5. The CDR3 DNA sequence: TGTGCCAGCTCACCACCGGCTAGCGGGAGTGGAGAGACCCAGTACTTC. Translation gives CASSPPASGSGETQYF.

This clonotype was observed many times. A much larger clone lies one base from this, so it may be a read error. V gene TRBV18 combines with J gene TRBJ1-5, with D tentatively TRBD1 (6 bases). The CDR3 has 14 residues. V shed 6 bases and J shed 9 bases, with 18 bases lying between them. Looked up from germline, CDR1 is KGHSH and CDR2 is LQKENI. DNA of the CDR3: TGTGCCAGCTCCGACCGGGGCAGGGGAGGGCCCCAGCATTTT. Encoded protein: CASSDRGRGGPQHF.

This clonotype showed up many times. The V call is TRBV10-3, the J call TRBJ2-7; 12 bases fit TRBD1. This CDR3 is built from 15 residues. Losses at the gene ends were 6 bases for V and 4 bases for J; bases not matched to a gene: 7. Germline loops: CDR1 ENHRY, CDR2 SYGVKD. CDR3 coding DNA: TGTGCCATCAGAGAGACGGGACAGGGGGCGTACGAGCAGTACTTC. This sequence encodes CAIRETGQGAYEQYF.

The chain uses TRBV6-5 and TRBJ2-7; 12 nucleotides match TRBD1. The germline V gene has CDR1 MNHEY and CDR2 SVGAGI. V shed 0 bases, J shed 8 bases, and the junction held 5 bases outside the gene matches. This CDR3 has 15 amino acids. The CDR3 loop reads CASSYSRDRGPQQYF. DNA of the CDR3: TGTGCCAGCAGTTACTCAAGGGACAGGGGGCCCCAGCAGTACTTC.

This clonotype was counted ten times or more. The genes are TRBV6-5 and TRBJ2-7; TRBD1 matches 7 bases. The V gene's germline CDR1 is MNHEY and CDR2 SVGAGI. V shed 6 bases, J shed 7 bases, and the junction held 18 bases outside the gene matches. CDR3 length: 16 residues. The CDR3 region is CASSQDRETNRQEQYF. The CDR3 nucleotides read TGTGCCAGCAGCCAAGACAGGGAAACCAATCGGCAGGAGCAGTACTTC.

This clonotype was observed at least ten times. The genes are TRBV5-1 and TRBJ2-2, with D possibly being TRBD2 (6 bases). Germline CDR1 reads SGHRS; CDR2 reads YFSETQ. V was shortened by 2 bases and J by 0 bases, with 8 bases between the two germline ends. The CDR3 length is 15 residues. DNA for the CDR3: TGCGCCAGCAGCTTCGGGGGTTCGAACACCGGGGAGCTGTTTTTT. This sequence encodes CASSFGGSNTGELFF.

In this sample, this clonotype turned up many times. This chain connects TRBV7-3 to TRBJ2-7; 8 positions match TRBD2. CDR3 length: 16 amino acids. Looked up from germline, CDR1 is SGHTA and CDR2 is FQGTGA. V lost 5 bases and J lost 6; bases outside the gene matches: 15. DNA for the CDR3: TGTGCCAGCAGCCTCCGCGGCGGGGGGCTCCAAGCCGAGCAGTACTTC. Its translation: CASSLRGGGLQAEQYF.

This clonotype was seen only a few times. CDR3 residues: CASSYNRAYEQYF. CDR3 DNA sequence: TGTGCCAGCAGTTACAACAGAGCCTACGAGCAGTACTTC. The chain employs TRBV28 and TRBJ2-7; D is uncertain. This CDR3 contains 13 residues. Trimming stripped 4 bases from V and 2 bases from J, with 9 bases between. CDR1 and CDR2 from the germline V gene are MDHEN and SYDVKM.

This clonotype was seen repeatedly, ten times or more. The DNA of the CDR3 is TGTGCCAGCAGTTTAGAAGGGGGCGCGGTTGGGGCCAACGTCCTGACTTTC. Protein: CASSLEGGAVGANVLTF. This chain joins TRBV6-5 and TRBJ2-6; 7 nucleotides align to TRBD1. The CDR3 spans 17 residues. Trimming took 4 bases from V and 3 from J; bases not matched to a gene: 9. Germline loops: CDR1 MNHEY, CDR2 SVGAGI.

This clonotype was observed many times. This chain joins TRBV29-1 and TRBJ1-1; D remains ambiguous. The CDR3 length is 13 residues. Germline CDR1 and CDR2: SQVTM and ANQGSEA. Trimming shortened V by 8 bases and J by 6 bases, and 19 bases separated the two germline ends. CDR3 protein: CSSRAQAEAEAFF. The CDR3 nucleotides are TGCAGCTCAAGGGCGCAGGCTGAGGCTGAAGCTTTCTTT.

This clonotype was detected ten times or more. V gene TRBV14 combines with J gene TRBJ2-5, with D possibly matching TRBD2 (6 bases). This CDR3 contains 13 residues. Trimming stripped 1 base from V and 4 bases from J, with 7 bases between. The germline CDR1 and CDR2 sequences are SGHDN and FVKESK. The CDR3 reads CASSQGGVETQYF. The CDR3 region has the DNA TGTGCCAGCAGCCAAGGCGGGGTAGAGACCCAGTACTTC.

There are many counts of this clonotype. V is TRBV6-6 and J is TRBJ1-2, with D perhaps TRBD1 (6 bases). Germline V gene lookup returns CDR1 MNHNY and CDR2 SVGAGI (reference sequence). The CDR3 totals 14 residues. Between the trimmed V and J ends, which lost 7 bases and 4 bases, there was a span of 16 bases. The CDR3 loop reads CASNSAGAGYGYTF. CDR3 coding DNA: TGTGCCAGCAACTCGGCAGGGGCGGGCTATGGCTACACCTTC.

The chain combines TRBV6-4 with TRBJ2-7, with 9 bases identical to TRBD2. From germline, CDR1 is MRHNA and CDR2 SNTAGT. The CDR3 consists of 16 residues. Unmatched junction bases numbered 9, after V lost 1 base and J lost 5 bases. The CDR3 here is CASSDLAGDLYDEQYF. The CDR3 region has the DNA TGTGCCAGCAGTGACTTAGCGGGAGACCTTTATGACGAGCAGTACTTC.